The entry that follows covers one TCR beta chain sequence. The antigen remains unidentified. The entry originates in a study of blood T cells in healthy people across ages. Study details: For every two T cells, template switching captured about one barcoded beta molecule.

A second PCR, run for roughly 7 to 12 cycles, used a sample-barcoded 5' primer plus a J-beta primer mix. From the 5' RACE reads, TCRdb called clonotypes with MiXCR, one entry per CDR3 protein. The sample contains roughly 1.5 million distinct CDR3 sequences, roughly two fifths of which appear only once. V lost 3 bases, J lost 2 bases, and 6 bases stayed unmatched. CDR3 length equals 17 residues. Per germline, CDR1 SGHTA and CDR2 FQGNSA. General study findings and limits: Older age went with lower TCR beta diversity per million T cells, in a roughly linear way.

V and J are TRBV7-2 and TRBJ2-7; 14 bases fit TRBD2. Sequenced input: blood. The receptor's source is a woman aged 18-29 years in good health. CDR3 region: CASSLGLAGENPYEQYF. The CDR3 DNA follows: TGTGCCAGCAGCTTGGGACTAGCGGGGGAGAATCCCTACGAGCAGTACTTC.